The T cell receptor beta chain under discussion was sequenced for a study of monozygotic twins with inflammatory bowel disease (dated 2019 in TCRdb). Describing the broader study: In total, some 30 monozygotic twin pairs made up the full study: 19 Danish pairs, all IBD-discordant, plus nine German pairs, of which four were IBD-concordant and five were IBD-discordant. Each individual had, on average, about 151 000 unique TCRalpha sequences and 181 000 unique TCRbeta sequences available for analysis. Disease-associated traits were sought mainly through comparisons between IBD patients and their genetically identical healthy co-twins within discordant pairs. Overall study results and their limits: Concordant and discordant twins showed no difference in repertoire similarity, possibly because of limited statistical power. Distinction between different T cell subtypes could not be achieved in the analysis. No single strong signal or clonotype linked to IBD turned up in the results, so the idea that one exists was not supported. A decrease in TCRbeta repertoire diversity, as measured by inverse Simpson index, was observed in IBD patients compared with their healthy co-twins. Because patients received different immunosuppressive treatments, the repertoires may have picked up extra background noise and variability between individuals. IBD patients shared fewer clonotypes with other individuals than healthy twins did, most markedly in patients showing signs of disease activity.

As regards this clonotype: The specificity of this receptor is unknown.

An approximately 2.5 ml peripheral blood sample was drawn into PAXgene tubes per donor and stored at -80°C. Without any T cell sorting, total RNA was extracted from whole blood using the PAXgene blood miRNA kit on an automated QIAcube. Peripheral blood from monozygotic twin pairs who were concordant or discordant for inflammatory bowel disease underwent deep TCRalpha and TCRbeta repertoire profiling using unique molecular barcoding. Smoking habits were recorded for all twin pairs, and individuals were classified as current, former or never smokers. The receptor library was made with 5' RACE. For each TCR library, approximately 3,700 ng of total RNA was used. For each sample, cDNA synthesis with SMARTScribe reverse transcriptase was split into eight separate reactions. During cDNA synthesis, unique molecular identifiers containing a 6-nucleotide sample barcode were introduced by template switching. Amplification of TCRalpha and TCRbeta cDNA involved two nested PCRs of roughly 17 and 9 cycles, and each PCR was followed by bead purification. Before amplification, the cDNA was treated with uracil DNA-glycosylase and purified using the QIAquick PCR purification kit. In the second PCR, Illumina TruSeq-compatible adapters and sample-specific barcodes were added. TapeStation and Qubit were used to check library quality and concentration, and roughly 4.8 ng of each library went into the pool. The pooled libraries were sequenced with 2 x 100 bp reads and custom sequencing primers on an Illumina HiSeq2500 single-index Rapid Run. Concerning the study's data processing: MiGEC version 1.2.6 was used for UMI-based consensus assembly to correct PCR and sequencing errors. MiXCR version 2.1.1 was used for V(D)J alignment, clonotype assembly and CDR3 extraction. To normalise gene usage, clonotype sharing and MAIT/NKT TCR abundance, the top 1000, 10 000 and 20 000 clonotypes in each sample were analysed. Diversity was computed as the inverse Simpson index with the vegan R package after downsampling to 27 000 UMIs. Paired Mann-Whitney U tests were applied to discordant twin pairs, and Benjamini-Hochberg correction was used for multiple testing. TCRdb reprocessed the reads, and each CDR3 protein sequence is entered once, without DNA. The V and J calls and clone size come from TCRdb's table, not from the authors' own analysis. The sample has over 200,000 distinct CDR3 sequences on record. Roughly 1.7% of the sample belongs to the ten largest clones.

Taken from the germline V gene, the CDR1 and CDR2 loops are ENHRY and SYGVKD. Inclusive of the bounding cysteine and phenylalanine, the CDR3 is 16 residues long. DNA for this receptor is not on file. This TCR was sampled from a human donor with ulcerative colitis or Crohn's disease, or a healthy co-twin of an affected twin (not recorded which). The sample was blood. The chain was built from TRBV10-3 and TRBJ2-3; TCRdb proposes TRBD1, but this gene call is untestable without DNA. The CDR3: CAISDYGGRDGDTQYF.